These 13 T cell receptor beta chains share one sample of origin, sequenced in a study of CD8 T cells in Susac syndrome. Reverse transcription of roughly 0.5 to 1 ug RNA used random hexamers. MiXCR, applied by TCRdb to the immunoSEQ multiplex PCR reads, yields one record per CDR3 protein. The table records 150,000 to 190,000 distinct CDR3 sequences, around 95% of them present only once. The sample taken for sequencing was CD8+ T cells from PBMCs. These TCRs come from a human donor with multiple sclerosis.

The chain carries TRBV12-5 and TRBJ2-7, with unresolved D. CDR3 length: 14 amino acids. CDR1 LGHNT and CDR2 FRNRAP come from the germline V gene. Trimming removed 1 base at V and 1 base at J, with 8 bases between. CDR3 in DNA: TGTGCTAGTGGTTTGGCGGCCCTATCCTACGAGCAGTACTTC. This translates into CASGLAALSYEQYF. Drawing the rest from reference TRBV12-5 and TRBJ2-7, the complete variable domain is DARVTQTPRHKVTEMGQEVTMRCQPILGHNTVFWYRQTMMQGLELLAYFRNRAPLDDSGMPKDRFSAEMPDATLATLKIQPSEPRDSAVYFCASGLAALSYEQYFGPGTRLTVT.

The rearrangement uses TRBV29-1 and TRBJ2-6; D remains unclear. There are 15 residues in the CDR3. V lost 0 bases and J 4 bases, leaving 10 bases between the germline ends. The germline V gene encodes CDR1 SQVTM and CDR2 ANQGSEA. Here the CDR3 DNA reads TGCAGCGTTGAAGATCCCCGGTCGGGGGCCAACGTCCTGACTTTC. Translated: CSVEDPRSGANVLTF.

The rearrangement uses TRBV30 and TRBJ2-1; no clear D gene. Trimming left V 1 base short and J 0 bases short, with 7 bases between. From germline, CDR1 is GTSNPN and CDR2 SVGIG (reference sequence). The CDR3 is made up of 14 amino acids. The CDR3 is CAWSDGVSYNEQFF. For the CDR3, the DNA is TGTGCCTGGAGTGACGGAGTCTCCTACAATGAGCAGTTCTTC.

This clonotype has only one observation. The chain links TRBV28 to TRBJ2-6; D gene uncertain. This CDR3 spans 15 amino acids. Trimming cost V 7 bases and J 1 base, with 11 bases left between them. Germline lookup yields CDR1 MDHEN and CDR2 SYDVKM. CDR3 amino acids: CASTLDPSGANVLTF. DNA of the CDR3: TGTGCCAGCACCCTAGACCCTTCTGGGGCCAACGTCCTGACTTTC.

The V and J genes are TRBV30 and TRBJ2-2; possibly TRBD1 for D (6 bases). Trimming pared 7 bases from V and 4 bases from J, leaving 13 bases between. CDR1 and CDR2 from the germline V gene are GTSNPN and SVGIG (reference sequence). CDR3 length equals 13 residues. CDR3 sequence reads: CASSSGVTGELFF. DNA of the CDR3: TGTGCCTCGTCATCAGGGGTCACCGGGGAGCTGTTTTTT.

The chain uses TRBV4-2 and TRBJ2-1; TRBD1 aligns across 9 bases. The J segment lost 3 bases and the V segment lost 1 base, leaving 4 bases of the junction unmatched. CDR3 size: 16 residues. Per the germline V gene, CDR1 is LGHNA and CDR2 is YNFKEQ. The CDR3 sequence: CASSQGDRVNYNEQFF. CDR3 in DNA: TGTGCCAGCAGCCAAGGGGACAGGGTCAACTACAATGAGCAGTTCTTC.

This chain uses TRBV27 with TRBJ2-1; tentatively, D is TRBD1 (5 bases). Trimming stripped 3 bases from V and 4 bases from J, with 10 bases between. The CDR3 is 14 amino acids. Per the germline V gene, CDR1 is MNHEY and CDR2 is SMNVEV (reference sequence). CDR3 residues: CASSLYDRYNEQFF. The CDR3 nucleotides read TGTGCCAGCAGTTTGTATGACAGATACAATGAGCAGTTCTTC.

The chain uses TRBV19 and TRBJ2-3; the D is unclear. The CDR3 spans 11 residues. CDR1 and CDR2 from the germline V gene are LNHDA and SQIVND (reference sequence). V lost 4 bases and J lost 8, with 7 bases in between. The CDR3, as DNA: TGTGCCAGTAGTAAAAGCTCTACGCAGTATTTT. This translates into CASSKSSTQYF.

This chain uses TRBV3-1 with TRBJ2-1; 7 nucleotides line up with TRBD1. Per the germline V gene, CDR1 is LGHDT and CDR2 is YNNKEL (reference sequence). V trimming: 4 bases; J trimming: 15 bases; junction bases outside the gene matches: 6. The CDR3 covers 11 residues. For the CDR3, the DNA is TGTGCCAGCAGCCGGGACAGAGGACTGTTCTTC. This gives the protein CASSRDRGLFF.

This clonotype was detected once. J is TRBJ1-2 and V is TRBV7-9; a possible D gene is TRBD1 (5 bases). Germline values: CDR1 SEHNR, CDR2 FQNEAQ (reference sequence). Trimming left V 4 bases short and J 5 bases short, with 8 bases between. The length of the CDR3 is 12 residues. CDR3 amino acids: CASSSGLYGYTF. The CDR3 DNA is TGTGCCAGCAGCTCGGGGCTATATGGCTACACCTTC.

This rearrangement joins TRBV23-1 to TRBJ2-6; perhaps TRBD2 as D (5 bases). TRBV23-1 is filed as an ORF, its function uncertain. The CDR3 runs 14 residues. V lost 10 bases and J 1 base, leaving 11 bases between the germline ends. The CDR3 is CAIVEGSGANVLTF. In nucleotides, the CDR3 is TGCGCCATCGTCGAGGGATCTGGGGCCAACGTCCTGACTTTC.

This chain joins TRBV12-3 or TRBV12-4 and TRBJ2-1, with D perhaps matching TRBD2 (6 bases). This CDR3 has 13 amino acids. V lost 6 bases and J lost 8, with 14 bases in between. The CDR3 DNA sequence: TGTGCCAGCAGGGGGCCGGGACTCCATGAGCAGTTCTTC. As protein: CASRGPGLHEQFF.

The CDR3 DNA reads TGCAGTGCTAGCCCCACAGGGGGCAACGAATACGAGCAGTACTTC. This sequence encodes CSASPTGGNEYEQYF. V usage is TRBV20-1 and J usage is TRBJ2-7, with TRBD1 identical over 9 bases. V trimming: 3 bases; J trimming: 4 bases; junction bases outside the gene matches: 10. The germline V gene encodes CDR1 DFQATT and CDR2 SNEGSKA (reference sequence). The CDR3 length is 15 residues.